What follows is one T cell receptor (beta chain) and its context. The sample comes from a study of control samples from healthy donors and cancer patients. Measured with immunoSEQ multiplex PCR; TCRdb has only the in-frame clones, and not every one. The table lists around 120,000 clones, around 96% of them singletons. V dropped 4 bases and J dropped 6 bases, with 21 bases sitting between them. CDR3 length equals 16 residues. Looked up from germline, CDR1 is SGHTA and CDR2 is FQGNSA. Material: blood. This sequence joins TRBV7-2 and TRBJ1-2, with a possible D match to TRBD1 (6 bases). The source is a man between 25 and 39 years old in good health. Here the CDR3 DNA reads TGTGCCAGCAGCTCGAGGGGGACCCAAGGTCAGCATGGCTACACCTTC. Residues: CASSSRGTQGQHGYTF.